This TCR beta chain was recovered during a study of T cell responses to AZD1222 COVID-19 vaccine. Study-wide results and limits: An increase in Spike-specific TCR breadth and depth was observed after two AZD1222 doses. Donors were mostly white British, more females; clonal diversity possibly underestimated. CD4 TCRs associated with vaccination spanned spike, dominating at 160-218 and 743-854. Unmutated regions of variants are reportedly targeted by nearly half of spike-specific TCRs.

CDR1 and CDR2 from the germline V gene are SNHLY and FYNNEI. V was clipped by 1 base and J by 7 bases; unmatched bases: 1. This CDR3 is 13 amino acids long. A word on this clone: The antigen remains unidentified.

Method: immunoSEQ multiplex PCR; TCRdb's copy keeps in-frame clones and lacks some. The sample lists around 100,000 clones, 87% seen once, with more than 8.5% in the top ten. The chain employs TRBV2 and TRBJ2-7; 10 nucleotides align to TRBD2. The clonotype comes from an adult who received the AZD1222 COVID-19 vaccine. The sequencing used peripheral blood, collected 28 days after the second AZD1222 dose. CDR3 protein: CASSEGLAGEQYF. DNA for the CDR3: TGTGCCAGCAGTGAAGGACTAGCGGGTGAGCAGTACTTC.